This T cell receptor beta chain stems from a study of T cells in Graves' hyperthyroidism and ophthalmopathy. The CDR3 sequence is 12 residues long. In regard to this clonotype: One end of the junction varies from germline; a read error may be responsible.

Regions amplified from RNA transcripts were the TCR beta CDR3 regions. The study used the HTBI primer set for a first-round RT-PCR of the TCR CDR3. TCRdb ran MiXCR on the multiplex PCR reads and lists one entry per CDR3 protein. The table shows a few hundred thousand distinct CDR3 sequences, with approximately 13% occurring only once. The clonotype comes from a woman between 18 and 29 years old with Graves' hyperthyroidism. Sequenced: blood. This chain links TRBV12-3 or TRBV12-4 with TRBJ1-2; D remains unclear. CDR3 region: CSSSPRGYGYTF. Written as DNA, the CDR3 is TGTTCCAGCAGTCCCCGCGGCTATGGCTACACCTTC.